This is a list of T cell receptor beta chains from one sample in a study of cytomegalovirus exposure and HLA in healthy donors. Profiled with immunoSEQ multiplex PCR; TCRdb holds only in-frame clones, not every one. The top ten clones hold roughly 15% of a sample with 150,000 to 200,000 clones, 85% of them seen once. What was sequenced was PBMCs. All receptors come from a man aged 18 to 35 in good health and CMV-seropositive. CDR3s include the opening cysteine and the closing phenylalanine or tryptophan. Each record gives: V gene, J gene, clone size, D gene, CDR3 DNA, CDR3 protein. D genes are given only for firm matches. Rows give clone size only sometimes, using once, few, many, or a class for an expanded clone.

TRBV5-1	TRBJ2-7	.	.	TGCGCCAGCAGCGTCTCTAGCACCGAGCAGTACTTC	CASSVSSTEQYF
TRBV2	TRBJ2-7	.	TRBD1	TGTGCCAGCAGTGAGCCGGACAGGGACCCCTACGAGCAGTACTTC	CASSEPDRDPYEQYF
TRBV2	TRBJ1-5	.	.	TGTGCCAGCAGTGTCCTAGCCCTCGAGAATCAGCCCCAGCATTTT	CASSVLALENQPQHF
TRBV7-9	TRBJ2-7	.	TRBD1	TGTGCCAGCAGCCTGGACCGACAGGGGAGCTACGAGCAGTACTTC	CASSLDRQGSYEQYF
TRBV19	TRBJ2-7	few	TRBD1	TGTGCCAGTAGTAGGACAGGGGACGACGAGCAGTACTTC	CASSRTGDDEQYF
TRBV7-4	TRBJ2-7	.	TRBD1	TGTGCCAGCAGCTTTCAGGGGGCGAACGAGCAGTACTTC	CASSFQGANEQYF
TRBV18	TRBJ2-7	.	.	TGTGCCAGCTCACCTTCGGGGACCTACGAGCAGTACTTC	CASSPSGTYEQYF
TRBV4-1	TRBJ1-2	.	.	TGCGCCAGCAGCCAAGGGGGTTTCGGGGGGCGCGTCTATGGCTACACCTTC	CASSQGGFGGRVYGYTF
TRBV28	TRBJ2-7	.	TRBD2	TGTGCCAGCAGGGGCGGGAGTAAGTACGAGCAGTACTTC	CASRGGSKYEQYF
TRBV2	TRBJ1-2	.	.	TGTGCCAGCAGTGAGGCCCTAGGGGGATGGGGCTACACCTTC	CASSEALGGWGYTF
TRBV4-1	TRBJ2-3	.	TRBD2	TGCGCCAGCAGCCGGTCGGGGGGTTCAGTAGATACGCAGTATTTT	CASSRSGGSVDTQYF
TRBV30	TRBJ2-1	.	TRBD1	TGTGCCTGGAGCCCGGGACAGCTAAACAATGAGCAGTTCTTC	CAWSPGQLNNEQFF
TRBV6-5	TRBJ2-3	.	TRBD2	TGTGCCAGCACGGAAGGCGGGAGTAGCACAGATACGCAGTATTTT	CASTEGGSSTDTQYF
TRBV6-5	TRBJ1-2	.	TRBD1	TGTGCCAGCAGTTATAGGGGACAGGGTAATGGCTACACCTTC	CASSYRGQGNGYTF
TRBV5-1	TRBJ1-1	.	.	TGCGCCAGCAGCCCAACCGGGGGGACGGGGAGCACTGAAGCTTTCTTT	CASSPTGGTGSTEAFF
TRBV5-1	TRBJ1-1	.	TRBD1	TGCGCCAGCAGCTCTGGACAGGGGGCGGTCACTGAAGCTTTCTTT	CASSSGQGAVTEAFF
TRBV6-5	TRBJ1-2	.	TRBD1	TGTGCCAGCAGTCTACAGGGGTCGAAGTACTATGGCTACACCTTC	CASSLQGSKYYGYTF
TRBV30	TRBJ2-7	.	TRBD2	TGTGCCTGGAGTTGGGGGGGAGCGGGAGGGCCTGACGAGCAGTACTTC	CAWSWGGAGGPDEQYF
TRBV6-5	TRBJ1-1	.	.	TGTGCCAGCAGCTCAAGGTATACGGGGGAAGCTTTCTTT	CASSSRYTGEAFF